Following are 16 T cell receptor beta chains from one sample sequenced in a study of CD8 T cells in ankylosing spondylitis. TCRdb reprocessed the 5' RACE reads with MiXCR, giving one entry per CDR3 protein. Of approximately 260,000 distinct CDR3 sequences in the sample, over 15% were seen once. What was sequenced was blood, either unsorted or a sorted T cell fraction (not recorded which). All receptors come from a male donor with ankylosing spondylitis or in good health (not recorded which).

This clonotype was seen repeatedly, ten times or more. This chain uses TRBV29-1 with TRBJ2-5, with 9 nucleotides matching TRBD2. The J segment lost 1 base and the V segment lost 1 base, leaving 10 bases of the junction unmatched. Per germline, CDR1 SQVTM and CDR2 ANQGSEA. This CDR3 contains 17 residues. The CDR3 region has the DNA TGCAGCGTTGAAGGTGTGGTTAGCGGGAGTCCCCAAGAGACCCAGTACTTC. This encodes CSVEGVVSGSPQETQYF.

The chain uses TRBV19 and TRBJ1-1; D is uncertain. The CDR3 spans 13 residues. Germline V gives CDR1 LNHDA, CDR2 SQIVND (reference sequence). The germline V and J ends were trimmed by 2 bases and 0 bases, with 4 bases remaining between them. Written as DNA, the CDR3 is TGTGCCAGTAGTATATTAGTGAACACTGAAGCTTTCTTT. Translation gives CASSILVNTEAFF.

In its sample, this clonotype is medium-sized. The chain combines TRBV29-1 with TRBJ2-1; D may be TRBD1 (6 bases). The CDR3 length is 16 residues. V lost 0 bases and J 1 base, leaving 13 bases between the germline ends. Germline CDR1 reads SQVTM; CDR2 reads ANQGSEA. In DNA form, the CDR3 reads TGCAGCGTTGAAGATGTCGGCAGGGGTTCCTACAATGAGCAGTTCTTC. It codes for CSVEDVGRGSYNEQFF.

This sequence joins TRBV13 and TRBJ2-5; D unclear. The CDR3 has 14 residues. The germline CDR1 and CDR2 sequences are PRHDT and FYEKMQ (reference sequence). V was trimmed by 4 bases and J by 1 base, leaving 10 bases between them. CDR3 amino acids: CASSSRKVQETQYF. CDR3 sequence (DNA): TGTGCCAGCAGCTCAAGGAAAGTCCAAGAGACCCAGTACTTC.

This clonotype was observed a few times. The CDR3 DNA reads TGTGCCAGCAGGAACCGGGACAGGGACTACGAGCAGTACTTC. This encodes CASRNRDRDYEQYF. The chain couples TRBV7-9 to TRBJ2-7; 9 nucleotides agree with TRBD1. This CDR3 contains 14 residues. The trim removed 6 bases at V and 3 bases at J, leaving 6 bases unmatched. Germline CDR1 and CDR2: SEHNR and FQNEAQ (reference sequence).

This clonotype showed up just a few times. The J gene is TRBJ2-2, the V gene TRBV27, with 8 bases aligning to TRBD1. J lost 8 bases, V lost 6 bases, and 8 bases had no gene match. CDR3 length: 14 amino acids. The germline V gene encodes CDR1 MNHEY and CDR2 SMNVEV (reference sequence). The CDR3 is CASSQNRGWGELFF. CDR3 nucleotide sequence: TGTGCCAGCAGCCAAAACAGGGGGTGGGGGGAGCTGTTTTTT.

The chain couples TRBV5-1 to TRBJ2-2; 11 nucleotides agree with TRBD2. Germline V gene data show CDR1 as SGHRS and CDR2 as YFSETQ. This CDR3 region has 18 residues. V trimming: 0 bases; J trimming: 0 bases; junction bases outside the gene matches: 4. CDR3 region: CASSLEETSGANTGELFF. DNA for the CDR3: TGCGCCAGCAGCTTGGAGGAGACTAGCGGGGCGAACACCGGGGAGCTGTTTTTT.

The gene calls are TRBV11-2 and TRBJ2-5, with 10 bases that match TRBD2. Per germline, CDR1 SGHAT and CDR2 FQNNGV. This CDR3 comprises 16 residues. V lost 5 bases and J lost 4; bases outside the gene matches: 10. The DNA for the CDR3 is TGTGCCAGCAGCCCCCCGCTAGCGGGAGTGGGAGAGACCCAGTACTTC. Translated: CASSPPLAGVGETQYF.

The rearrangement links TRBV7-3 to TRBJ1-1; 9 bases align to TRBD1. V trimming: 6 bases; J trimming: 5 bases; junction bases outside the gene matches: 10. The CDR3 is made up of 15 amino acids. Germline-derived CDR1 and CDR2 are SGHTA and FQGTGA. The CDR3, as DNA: TGTGCCAGCAGTACTACGACAGGGGGACATACTGAAGCTTTCTTT. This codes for CASSTTTGGHTEAFF. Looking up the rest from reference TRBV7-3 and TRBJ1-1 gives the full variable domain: GAGVSQTPSNKVTEKGKYVELRCDPISGHTALYWYRQSLGQGPEFLIYFQGTGAADDSGLPNDRFFAVRPEGSVSTLKIQRTERGDSAVYLCASSTTTGGHTEAFFGQGTRLTVV.

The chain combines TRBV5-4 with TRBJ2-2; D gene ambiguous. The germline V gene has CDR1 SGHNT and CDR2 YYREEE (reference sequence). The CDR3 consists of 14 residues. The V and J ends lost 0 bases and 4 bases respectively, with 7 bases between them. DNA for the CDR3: TGTGCCAGCAGCTTGGGGGATGCCACCGGGGAGCTGTTTTTT. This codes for CASSLGDATGELFF.

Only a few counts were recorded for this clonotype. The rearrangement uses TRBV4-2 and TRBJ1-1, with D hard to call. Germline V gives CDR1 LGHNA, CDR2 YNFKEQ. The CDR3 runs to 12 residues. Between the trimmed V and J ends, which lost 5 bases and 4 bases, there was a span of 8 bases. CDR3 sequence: CASSTLGTEAFF. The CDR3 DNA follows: TGTGCCAGCAGCACCCTTGGCACTGAAGCTTTCTTT.

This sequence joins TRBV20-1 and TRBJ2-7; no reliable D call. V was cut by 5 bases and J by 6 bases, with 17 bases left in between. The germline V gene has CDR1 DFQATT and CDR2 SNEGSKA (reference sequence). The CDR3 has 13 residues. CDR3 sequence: CSARPPETAEQYF. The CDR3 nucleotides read TGCAGTGCTCGACCACCGGAGACTGCCGAGCAGTACTTC.

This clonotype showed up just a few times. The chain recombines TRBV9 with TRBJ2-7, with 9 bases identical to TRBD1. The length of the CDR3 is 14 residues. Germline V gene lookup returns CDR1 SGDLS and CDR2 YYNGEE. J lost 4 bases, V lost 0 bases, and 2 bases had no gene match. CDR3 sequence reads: CASSVEGQGYEQYF. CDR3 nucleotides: TGTGCCAGCAGCGTAGAGGGACAGGGTTACGAGCAGTACTTC.

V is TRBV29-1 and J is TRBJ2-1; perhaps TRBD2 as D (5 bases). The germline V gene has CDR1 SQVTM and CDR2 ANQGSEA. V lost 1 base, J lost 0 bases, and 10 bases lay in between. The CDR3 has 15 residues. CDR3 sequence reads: CSVEGGQYSYNEQFF. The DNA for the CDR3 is TGCAGCGTTGAAGGAGGGCAGTACTCCTACAATGAGCAGTTCTTC.

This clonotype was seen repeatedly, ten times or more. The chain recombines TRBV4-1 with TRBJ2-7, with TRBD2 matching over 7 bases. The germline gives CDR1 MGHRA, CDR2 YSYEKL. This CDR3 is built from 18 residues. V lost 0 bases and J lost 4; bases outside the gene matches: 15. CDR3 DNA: TGCGCCAGCAGCCAAGAGTGTTGCGGGAGCGGTGTGAGGTACGAGCAGTACTTC. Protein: CASSQECCGSGVRYEQYF.

The CDR3 sequence is CASSPQVGLAISNIQYF. The CDR3 region has the DNA TGTGCCAGCAGCCCCCAAGTCGGACTCGCAATTTCAAACATTCAGTACTTC. This chain links TRBV7-8 with TRBJ2-4, with D perhaps matching TRBD2 (5 bases). Deletions cut 5 bases from V and 6 bases from J, with 23 bases between. CDR1 is SGHVS and CDR2 is FQNEAQ in the germline V gene. There are 17 residues in the CDR3.